This T cell receptor (beta chain) appears in the sequencing data of a study of blood T cell repertoires in COVID-19 (dated by TCRdb to 2018 to 2021). Describing the broader study: Samples from collaborators originated in the United States, Italy and Spain and spanned both the acute and convalescent phases of COVID-19. The material from the prospective study consisted of cDNA or gDNA derived from T cells, B-cell-depleted T cells, or PBMCs. The repertoires were released in a freely available public database meant as a resource for research on the immune response to SARS-CoV-2. A de-identified subject ID, COVID-19 status, age in years and sex were almost always included in the sample metadata. The dataset comprised deeply sampled blood TCRbeta repertoires from subjects exposed to, actively infected with, or recovered from COVID-19. Where available, HLA class I and class II types were taken from metadata supplied by the sample provider and were not determined by assay-based typing. Samples came from the ongoing ImmuneRACE study (first 160 participants) plus 1,254 subjects from 6 global collaborators. General findings and caveats noted by the study authors: The quantity of clinical and demographic metadata differed by source and by participant and was supplied without curation.

TCRbeta CDR3 regions were amplified from genomic DNA using the immunoSEQ Assay, a bias-controlled multiplex PCR. The paper's data handling went like this. Within the assay, amplification of reference gene primers was used to estimate how many nucleated cells each sample contained. Sequence reads were collapsed and filtered to measure the absolute abundance of every unique TCRbeta CDR3 rearrangement. For each sample, productive Simpson clonality was calculated as the square root of Simpson's diversity index over productive rearrangements. TCRdb's version of the immuneACCESS table is confined to in-frame rearrangements and falls short of the full clone set. An unresolved V gene accounts for under half of the shortfall where checked; the remainder is of unknown origin. V, J and clone size reflect that table, while D and trimming were determined from the DNA. Present in this sample are roughly 100,000 clones, approximately 90% of which were seen just once. In total, the top ten clones hold just over 5% of the sample.

As to this clone: This receptor's antigen is unknown. Nothing much larger sits one base from this clone, and base qualities are not available.

Whole blood was collected in K2EDTA tubes by collaborating institutions according to the institutions' own protocols. For TCRbeta analysis, collaborators shipped samples as frozen whole blood, isolated PBMCs, or DNA extracted from either of those sample types. CDR1 and CDR2 are read off the germline V gene as SGHRS and YFSETQ. Reading from cysteine to phenylalanine, the CDR3 counts 15 amino acids. Only the CDR3 region is kept as DNA, spanning 45 bases read in frame from base 1. Trimmed from V: 2 bases; trimmed from J: 4 bases; junction bases lacking a gene match: 5. Sequencing was performed on peripheral blood. The origin of this receptor is a middle-aged man with acute or convalescent COVID-19. Recombination joined TRBV5-1 with TRBJ1-4; the central 7 bases match TRBD1. The sequenced DNA: TGCGCCAGCAGCTTCGGGACAGACCATAATGAAAAACTGTTTTTT. The translation is CASSFGTDHNEKLFF. Beyond the CDR3, the reference TRBV5-1 and TRBJ1-4 genes provide the residues; the full variable domain reads: KAGVTQTPRYLIKTRGQQVTLSCSPISGHRSVSWYQQTPGQGLQFLFEYFSETQRNKGNFPGRFSGRQFSNSRSEMNVSTLELGDSALYLCASSFGTDHNEKLFFGSGTQLSVL.